The present T cell receptor beta chain was sequenced within a study of shared clonotypes between healthy human individuals. Study at large: CD4 naive cells filled three plates per donor, CD4 memory three, CD8 naive two and CD8 memory one. Study-wide results and limits: Across subsets, estimated richness was generally greater for naive than for memory populations.

Trimming removed 2 bases from V and 11 bases from J, with 13 bases in between. There are 13 residues in the CDR3. The germline V gene has CDR1 SGHDT and CDR2 YYEEEE. The assay ran at deep level. Some clones are missing from TCRdb's copy, which holds only in-frame ones; the method was immunoSEQ multiplex PCR. This sample has about 2 million clones, with less than 95% found just once. CD45RO negativity and positive selection for CCR7 defined naive CD8 cells, a population that excluded terminally differentiated effector memory CD45RA+ cells. A remark on this clone: The target antigen is unknown.

Sequencing input: naive CD8+ T cells sorted from blood. This sequence joins TRBV5-6 and TRBJ1-4; possible D gene TRBD1, 6 bases. The origin of this receptor is a man younger than 30 in good health. This CDR3 is CASSLGAGDKLFF. CDR3 in DNA: TGTGCCAGCAGCTTAGGGGCAGGGGATAAACTGTTTTTT.